One and the same sample provided the 24 T cell receptor beta chains below, sequenced in a study of blood T cell repertoires in COVID-19. Sequencing was performed with immunoSEQ multiplex PCR; in TCRdb, only in-frame clones are kept and a portion is missing. The sample has 350,000 or so clones; more than 90% are singletons. The sample taken for sequencing was PBMCs or T cells enriched from blood (not recorded which). The origin of the receptors is a woman in her 30s who had recovered from COVID-19.

The J gene is TRBJ2-1, the V gene TRBV19, with 14 bases fitting TRBD2. From germline, CDR1 is LNHDA and CDR2 SQIVND (reference sequence). CDR3 length: 16 amino acids. V trimming: 3 bases; J trimming: 5 bases; junction bases outside the gene matches: 3. CDR3 amino acids: CASSILTSGRDNEQFF. CDR3 DNA: TGTGCCAGTAGTATCTTGACTAGCGGGAGGGACAATGAGCAGTTCTTC.

The chain links TRBV27 to TRBJ2-2, with D unclear. This CDR3 is 16 amino acids long. In germline, CDR1 is MNHEY, CDR2 SMNVEV (reference sequence). V was shortened by 3 bases and J by 0 bases, with 11 bases between the two germline ends. For the CDR3, the DNA is TGTGCCAGCAGTTTGTTCGCGACACCGAACACCGGGGAGCTGTTTTTT. It codes for CASSLFATPNTGELFF.

This clone was recorded a few times. V gene TRBV7-9 combines with J gene TRBJ2-1; 7 bases align to TRBD2. The V segment lost 7 bases and the J segment 8 bases; nucleotides outside the gene matches: 5. The CDR3 sequence is 12 residues long. In germline, CDR1 is SEHNR, CDR2 FQNEAQ (reference sequence). CDR3: CASNGGSDEQFF. As DNA, the CDR3 is TGTGCCAGCAACGGCGGGAGTGATGAGCAGTTCTTC.

The V call is TRBV7-9, the J call TRBJ1-5; D is perhaps TRBD1 (6 bases). The CDR3 sequence is 15 residues long. The V and J ends lost 1 base and 0 bases respectively, with 7 bases between them. Germline V gene lookup returns CDR1 SEHNR and CDR2 FQNEAQ (reference sequence). CDR3: CASSLGDNSNQPQHF. CDR3 nucleotide sequence: TGTGCCAGCAGCTTAGGGGACAATAGCAATCAGCCCCAGCATTTT.

The rearrangement joins TRBV4-1 to TRBJ2-1; the D is unclear. Germline V CDR1 and CDR2: MGHRA, YSYEKL. V lost 0 bases and J lost 7, with 7 bases in between. The CDR3 has 13 residues. The DNA of the CDR3 is TGCGCCAGCAGCCAAGATCCCAATAATGAGCAGTTCTTC. Translating it yields CASSQDPNNEQFF.

In this sample, this clone turned up once. The chain links TRBV18 to TRBJ2-7; 7 bases match TRBD1. V lost 5 bases to trimming and J lost 3 bases; unmatched junction nucleotides: 10. The germline CDR1 and CDR2 sequences are KGHSH and LQKENI. This CDR3 is built from 15 residues. The CDR3 sequence is CASSSTGDDYYEQYF. CDR3 DNA sequence: TGTGCCAGCTCATCCACAGGGGACGATTACTACGAGCAGTACTTC.

This chain links TRBV5-5 with TRBJ2-5; 9 bases fit TRBD1. Unmatched junction bases numbered 10, after V lost 5 bases and J lost 5 bases. Germline-derived CDR1 and CDR2 are SGHKS and YYEKEE (reference sequence). The CDR3 totals 15 residues. CDR3 DNA sequence: TGTGCCAGCAGTTCGGGACAGGGTACCGGCGAGACCCAGTACTTC. This translates into CASSSGQGTGETQYF.

This clone came up once. CDR3 in amino acids: CASRETGGVGTQYF. CDR3 in DNA: TGCGCCAGCAGGGAAACCGGAGGGGTCGGTACGCAGTATTTT. V usage is TRBV4-3 and J usage is TRBJ2-3, with D possibly TRBD2 on 6 matching bases. The V and J ends lost 6 bases and 8 bases respectively, with 18 bases between them. Germline V gene lookup returns CDR1 LGHNA and CDR2 YSLEER. The length of the CDR3 is 14 residues.

This CDR3 is CASTYFSGRHHEQFF. The CDR3 bases are TGTGCCAGCACCTATTTTAGCGGGAGACATCATGAGCAGTTCTTC. V and J are TRBV7-9 and TRBJ2-1, with 9 bases lining up with TRBD2. With V trimmed by 7 bases and J by 8 bases, 12 bases remained unmatched. Germline lookup yields CDR1 SEHNR and CDR2 FQNEAQ (reference sequence). The length of the CDR3 is 15 residues.

This sequence joins TRBV18 and TRBJ1-2; D remains unclear. The CDR3 length is 14 residues. V was cut by 2 bases and J by 1 base, with 8 bases left in between. Germline CDR1 reads KGHSH; CDR2 reads LQKENI. Written as DNA, the CDR3 is TGTGCCAGCTCACCAAATCAAAATAACTATGGCTACACCTTC. Its translation: CASSPNQNNYGYTF. Drawing the rest from reference TRBV18 and TRBJ1-2, the complete variable domain is NAGVMQNPRHLVRRRGQEARLRCSPMKGHSHVYWYRQLPEEGLKFMVYLQKENIIDESGMPKERFSAEFPKEGPSILRIQQVVRGDSAAYFCASSPNQNNYGYTFGSGTRLTVV.

This chain uses TRBV28 with TRBJ2-1; 7 bases map to TRBD1. The ends lost 6 bases at V and 1 base at J; junction bases unmatched: 12. CDR1 is MDHEN, CDR2 SYDVKM, per germline. The CDR3 is 17 residues long. DNA of the CDR3: TGTGCCAGCAGACCTGACAGGGTGGTAATATCCTACAATGAGCAGTTCTTC. It is translated as CASRPDRVVISYNEQFF.

This CDR3 reads CSVGQAGLNYGYTF. CDR3 bases: TGCAGCGTTGGCCAGGCAGGCTTAAACTATGGCTACACCTTC. The rearrangement links TRBV29-1 to TRBJ1-2, with D hard to call. Per germline, CDR1 SQVTM and CDR2 ANQGSEA. V was trimmed by 4 bases and J by 2 bases, leaving 14 bases between them. CDR3 length: 14 amino acids.

The V gene is TRBV7-2, the J gene TRBJ1-5; D is unclear. The germline V gene encodes CDR1 SGHTA and CDR2 FQGNSA. CDR3 length: 13 residues. The V and J ends lost 5 bases and 5 bases respectively, with 10 bases between them. In DNA, the CDR3 is TGTGCCAGCAGCCCTAAACTCTATCAGCCCCAGCATTTT. This sequence encodes CASSPKLYQPQHF.

The genes are TRBV24-1 and TRBJ2-5, with 11 positions matching TRBD1. Germline V gene data show CDR1 as KGHDR and CDR2 as SFDVKD. V shed 0 bases, J shed 5 bases, and the junction held 1 base outside the gene matches. This CDR3 has 15 amino acids. Here the CDR3 DNA reads TGTGCCACCAGTGATTTGAGGACAGGGGGCGAGACCCAGTACTTC. This translates into CATSDLRTGGETQYF.

The chain is built from TRBV18 and TRBJ2-7; tentative D call: TRBD1 (7 bases). CDR1 is KGHSH, CDR2 LQKENI, per germline. Trimming left V 2 bases short and J 0 bases short, with 14 bases between. CDR3 size: 16 residues. The CDR3 sequence is CASSPGGTESSYEQYF. For the CDR3, the DNA is TGTGCCAGCTCACCAGGGGGGACAGAGAGCTCCTACGAGCAGTACTTC.

The rearrangement joins TRBV28 to TRBJ2-3, with 16 positions matching TRBD2. Germline-derived CDR1 and CDR2 are MDHEN and SYDVKM. The CDR3 length is 20 residues. The V and J ends lost 4 bases and 5 bases, in that order; junction bases with no gene match: 15. The CDR3 here is CASSSPLTGTSGRAVDTQYF. CDR3 coding DNA: TGTGCCAGCAGTTCACCACTCACCGGGACTAGCGGGAGGGCCGTAGATACGCAGTATTTT.

The V call is TRBV10-3, the J call TRBJ1-5; D gene unclear. Trimming removed 7 bases from V and 1 base from J, with 8 bases in between. Germline V gene data show CDR1 as ENHRY and CDR2 as SYGVKD. This CDR3 comprises 13 residues. CDR3 in amino acids: CAIKGGSNQPQHF. As DNA, the CDR3 is TGTGCCATCAAGGGAGGGAGCAATCAGCCCCAGCATTTT.

The J gene is TRBJ1-3, the V gene TRBV6-5; D is perhaps TRBD1 (6 bases). Germline V gene data show CDR1 as MNHEY and CDR2 as SVGAGI. Trimming removed 7 bases at V and 3 bases at J, with 16 bases between. This CDR3 has 15 amino acids. The CDR3 reads CASNPQGVHGNTIYF. The CDR3 bases are TGTGCCAGCAACCCACAGGGCGTTCATGGAAACACCATATATTTT.

The chain has TRBV27 and TRBJ1-1, with D maybe TRBD1 (6 bases). CDR3 length: 15 residues. V was shortened by 4 bases and J by 0 bases, with 12 bases between the two germline ends. Germline V gives CDR1 MNHEY, CDR2 SMNVEV (reference sequence). The DNA for the CDR3 is TGTGCCAGCAGTTCATTACAGGGTGTGAACACTGAAGCTTTCTTT. Its protein is CASSSLQGVNTEAFF.

In its sample, this clone was seen once. The gene calls are TRBV7-9 and TRBJ1-1; D gene ambiguous. Trimming removed 1 base from V and 4 bases from J, with 16 bases in between. The CDR3 runs to 16 residues. CDR1 and CDR2 (germline): SEHNR, FQNEAQ (reference sequence). The CDR3 here is CASSLGSRREGTEAFF. The CDR3 DNA reads TGTGCCAGCAGCTTAGGATCCCGTCGGGAGGGCACTGAAGCTTTCTTT.

The chain carries TRBV30 and TRBJ1-2; TRBD1 might be the D (5 bases). CDR1 is GTSNPN and CDR2 is SVGIG in the germline V gene (reference sequence). V lost 1 base and J 5 bases, leaving 17 bases between the germline ends. The CDR3 is 15 amino acids. Here the CDR3 DNA reads TGTGCCTGGAGTGAGGGGATAAAAGGCGCGTATGGCTACACCTTC. Encoded protein: CAWSEGIKGAYGYTF.

This clone showed up just once. This sequence joins TRBV29-1 and TRBJ2-1, with no clear D. V lost 8 bases to trimming and J lost 1 base, with 15 bases between them. CDR3 size: 14 residues. The V gene's germline CDR1 is SQVTM and CDR2 ANQGSEA. DNA for the CDR3: TGCAGCCAAACGCGGCAGCCGTCCTACAATGAGCAGTTCTTC. Its translation: CSQTRQPSYNEQFF.

This rearrangement joins TRBV19 to TRBJ2-1, with 8 bases fitting TRBD2. From germline, CDR1 is LNHDA and CDR2 SQIVND (reference sequence). The CDR3 spans 17 residues. The ends lost 1 base at V and 6 bases at J; junction bases unmatched: 11. The CDR3 is CASSIGWAGAGVNEQFF. The CDR3 DNA is TGTGCCAGTAGTATAGGCTGGGCGGGAGCGGGAGTCAATGAGCAGTTCTTC.

This chain connects TRBV27 to TRBJ2-1; 8 bases fit TRBD2. CDR3 length: 16 amino acids. The trim removed 5 bases at V and 6 bases at J, leaving 12 bases unmatched. CDR1 and CDR2 (germline): MNHEY, SMNVEV (reference sequence). The DNA for the CDR3 is TGTGCCAGCAGTCTAATAGCGGGATCGGCATCCAATGAGCAGTTCTTC. Its protein product is CASSLIAGSASNEQFF.